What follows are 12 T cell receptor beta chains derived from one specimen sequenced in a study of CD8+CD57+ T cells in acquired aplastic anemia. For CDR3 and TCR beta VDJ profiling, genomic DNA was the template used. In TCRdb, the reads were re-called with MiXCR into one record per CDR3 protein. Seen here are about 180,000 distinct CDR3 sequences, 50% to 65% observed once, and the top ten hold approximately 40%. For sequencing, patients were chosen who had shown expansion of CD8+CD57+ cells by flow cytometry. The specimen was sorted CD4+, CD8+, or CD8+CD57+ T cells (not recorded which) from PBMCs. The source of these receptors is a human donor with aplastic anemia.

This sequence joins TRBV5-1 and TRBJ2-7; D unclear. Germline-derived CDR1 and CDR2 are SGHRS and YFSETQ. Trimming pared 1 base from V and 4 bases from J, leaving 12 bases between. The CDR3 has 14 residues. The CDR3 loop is CASSLSDSPYEQYF. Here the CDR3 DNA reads TGCGCCAGCAGCTTGTCAGATAGCCCATACGAGCAGTACTTC.

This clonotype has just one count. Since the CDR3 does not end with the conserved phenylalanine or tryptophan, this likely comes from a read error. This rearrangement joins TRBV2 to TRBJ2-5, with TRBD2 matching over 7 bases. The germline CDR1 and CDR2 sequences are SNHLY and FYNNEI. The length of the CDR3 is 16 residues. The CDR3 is CASIEVTGGFQETQYL. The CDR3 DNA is TGTGCCAGCATTGAAGTTACGGGGGGATTCCAAGAGACCCAGTACCTC.

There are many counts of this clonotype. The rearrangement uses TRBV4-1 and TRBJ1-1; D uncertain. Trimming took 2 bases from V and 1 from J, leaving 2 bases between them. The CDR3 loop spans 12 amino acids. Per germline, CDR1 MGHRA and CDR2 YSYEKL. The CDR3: CASSQRNTEAFF. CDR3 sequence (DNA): TGCGCCAGCAGCCAACGGAACACTGAAGCTTTCTTT.

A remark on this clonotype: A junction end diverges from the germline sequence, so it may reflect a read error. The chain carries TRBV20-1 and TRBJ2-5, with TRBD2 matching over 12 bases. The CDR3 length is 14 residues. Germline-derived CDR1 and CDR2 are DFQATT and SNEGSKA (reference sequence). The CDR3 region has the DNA TGCAGTGCTAGAGCTAGCGGGAGGGCGGAGATCCAGTACTTC. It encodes CSARASGRAEIQYF.

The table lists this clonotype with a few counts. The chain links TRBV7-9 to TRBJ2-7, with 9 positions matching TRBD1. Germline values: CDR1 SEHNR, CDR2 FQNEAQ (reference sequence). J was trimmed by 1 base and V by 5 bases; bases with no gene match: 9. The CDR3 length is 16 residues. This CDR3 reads CASSTPRDRVSYEQYF. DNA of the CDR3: TGTGCCAGCAGCACGCCCCGGGACAGGGTATCCTACGAGCAGTACTTC.

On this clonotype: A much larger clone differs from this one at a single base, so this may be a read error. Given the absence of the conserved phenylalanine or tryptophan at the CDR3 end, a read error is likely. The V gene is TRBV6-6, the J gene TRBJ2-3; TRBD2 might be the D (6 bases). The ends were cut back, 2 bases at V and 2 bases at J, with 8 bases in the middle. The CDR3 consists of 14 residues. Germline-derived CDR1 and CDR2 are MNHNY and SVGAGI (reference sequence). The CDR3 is CASSYTGVTDTQYS. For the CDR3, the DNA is TGTGCCAGCAGTTACACGGGGGTCACAGATACGCAGTATTCT.

The CDR3 bases are TGTGCCAGCAGCCAGGTACTATTCTACGAGCAGTACTTC. Its translation: CASSQVLFYEQYF. The chain is built from TRBV3-1 and TRBJ2-7; D gene uncertain. The CDR3 has 13 amino acids. V shed 3 bases and J shed 3 bases, with 9 bases lying between them. CDR1 is LGHDT and CDR2 is YNNKEL in the germline V gene (reference sequence).

CDR3 protein: CASSDSGGSHEQYF. DNA of the CDR3: TGTGCCAGCAGTGATAGCGGGGGATCCCACGAGCAGTACTTC. This sequence joins TRBV13 and TRBJ2-7; 9 bases line up with TRBD2. Germline CDR1 and CDR2: PRHDT and FYEKMQ (reference sequence). V shed 6 bases and J 5 bases; nucleotides not matched to a gene: 8. This CDR3 has 14 residues.

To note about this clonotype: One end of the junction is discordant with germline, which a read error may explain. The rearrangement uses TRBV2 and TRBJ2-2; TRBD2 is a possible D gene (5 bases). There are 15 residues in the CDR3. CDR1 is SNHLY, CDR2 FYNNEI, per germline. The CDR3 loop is CASSEVRTNTGELFF. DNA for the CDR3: TGTGCCAGCAGTGAAGTGCGGACCAACACCGGGGAGCTGTTCTTT.

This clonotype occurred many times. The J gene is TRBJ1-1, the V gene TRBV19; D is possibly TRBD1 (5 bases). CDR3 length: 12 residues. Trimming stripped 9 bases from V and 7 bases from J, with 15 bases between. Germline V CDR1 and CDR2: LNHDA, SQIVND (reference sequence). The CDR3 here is CASREGVREAFF. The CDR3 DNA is TGTGCCAGCCGGGAAGGGGTTCGTGAAGCTTTCTTT.

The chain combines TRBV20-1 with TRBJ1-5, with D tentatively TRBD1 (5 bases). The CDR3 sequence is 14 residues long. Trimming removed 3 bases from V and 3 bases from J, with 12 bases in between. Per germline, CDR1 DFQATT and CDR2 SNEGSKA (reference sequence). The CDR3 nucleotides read TGCAGTGCTAGTCGAAGGGGACTCAATCAGCCCCAGCATTTT. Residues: CSASRRGLNQPQHF.

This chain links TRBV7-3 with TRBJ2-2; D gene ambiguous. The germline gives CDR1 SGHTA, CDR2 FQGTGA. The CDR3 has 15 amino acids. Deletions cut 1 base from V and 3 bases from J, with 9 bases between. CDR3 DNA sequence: TGTGCCAGCAGCTTAAACGGAAAGGACACCGGGGAGCTGTTTTTT. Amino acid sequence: CASSLNGKDTGELFF.